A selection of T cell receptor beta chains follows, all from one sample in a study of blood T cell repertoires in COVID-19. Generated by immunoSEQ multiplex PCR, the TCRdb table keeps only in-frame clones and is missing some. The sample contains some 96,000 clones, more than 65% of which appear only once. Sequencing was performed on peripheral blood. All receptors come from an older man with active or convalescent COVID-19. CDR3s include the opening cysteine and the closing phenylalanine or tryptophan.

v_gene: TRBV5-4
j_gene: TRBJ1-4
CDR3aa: CASSLKASGGEKLFF

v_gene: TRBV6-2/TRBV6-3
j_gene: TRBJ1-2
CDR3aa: CASSDPGQRNGYTF

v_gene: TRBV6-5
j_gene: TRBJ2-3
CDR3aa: CASSYSRTGSPDTQYF

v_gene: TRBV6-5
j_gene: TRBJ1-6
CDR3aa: CASSYSLDREMPLHF

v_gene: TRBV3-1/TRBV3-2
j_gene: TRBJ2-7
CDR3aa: CDFPLYEQYF

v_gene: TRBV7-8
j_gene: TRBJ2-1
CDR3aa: CASSSLRDRVGNEQFF

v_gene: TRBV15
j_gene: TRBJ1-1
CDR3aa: CATSGGTGMNTEAFF

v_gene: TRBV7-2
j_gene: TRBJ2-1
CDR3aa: CASSFGGSSYNEQFF

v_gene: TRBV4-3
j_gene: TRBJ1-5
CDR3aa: CASSQDQAQPQHF

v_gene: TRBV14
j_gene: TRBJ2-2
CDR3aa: CASSQTGTPGELFF

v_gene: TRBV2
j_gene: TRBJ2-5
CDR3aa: CASSENRGEQETQYF

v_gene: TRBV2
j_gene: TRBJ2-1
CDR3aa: CASLYALGDEQFF

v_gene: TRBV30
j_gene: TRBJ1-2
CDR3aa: CAWTRDIVGYTF

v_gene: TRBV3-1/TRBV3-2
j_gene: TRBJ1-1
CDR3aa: CASSQEKEGDRDDPESTEAFF

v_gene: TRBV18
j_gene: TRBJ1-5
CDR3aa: CASSPLEVGSNQPQHF

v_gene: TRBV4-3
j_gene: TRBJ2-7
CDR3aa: CASSQDDGNGYEQYF

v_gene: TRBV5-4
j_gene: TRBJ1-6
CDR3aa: CASSSIQGVNSPLHF

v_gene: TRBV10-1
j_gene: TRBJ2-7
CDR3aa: CASRGSEQYF

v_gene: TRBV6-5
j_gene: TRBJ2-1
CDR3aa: CASSLAGGGYNEQFF

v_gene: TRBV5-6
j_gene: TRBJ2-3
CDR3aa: CAGGTGADTQYF

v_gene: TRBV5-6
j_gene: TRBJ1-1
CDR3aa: CASSLGTGMNTEAFF

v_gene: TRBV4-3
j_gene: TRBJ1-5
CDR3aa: CASSQDRKGNQPQHF

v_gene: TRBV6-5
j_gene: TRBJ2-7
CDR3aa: CASPGTTLGEQYF

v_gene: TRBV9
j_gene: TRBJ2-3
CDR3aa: CASSDPTSGGPDTQYF

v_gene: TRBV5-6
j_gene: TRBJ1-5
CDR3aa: CASSLSQWSNQPQHF

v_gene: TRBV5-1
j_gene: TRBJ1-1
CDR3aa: CASFRDRSGTEAFF

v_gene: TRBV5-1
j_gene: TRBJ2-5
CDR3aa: CASSLAAGVGQETQYF

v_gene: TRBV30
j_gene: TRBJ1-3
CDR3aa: CAWSNRDRGNTIYF

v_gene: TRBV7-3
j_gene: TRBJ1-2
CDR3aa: CASSRGQGYGYTF

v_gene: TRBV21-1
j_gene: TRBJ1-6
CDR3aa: CASSKLQGDNSPLHF

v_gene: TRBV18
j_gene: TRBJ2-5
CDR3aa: CASSLPGSKTQYF

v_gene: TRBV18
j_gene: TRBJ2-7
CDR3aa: CASSPGTGSYEQYF

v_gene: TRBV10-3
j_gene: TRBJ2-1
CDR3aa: CAISDTSGFNEQFF

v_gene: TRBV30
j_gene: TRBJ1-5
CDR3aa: CAWAGAGNQPQHF

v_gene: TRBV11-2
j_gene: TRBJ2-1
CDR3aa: CASSYTEYNEQFF

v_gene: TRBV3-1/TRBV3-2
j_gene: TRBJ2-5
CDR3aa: CAKDRSGETQYF

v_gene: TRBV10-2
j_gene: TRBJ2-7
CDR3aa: CASTAPGTGGYEQYF

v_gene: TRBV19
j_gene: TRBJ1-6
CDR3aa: CASSTLETSSYNSPLHF

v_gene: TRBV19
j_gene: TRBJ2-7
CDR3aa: CASSIEAGKAYEQYF

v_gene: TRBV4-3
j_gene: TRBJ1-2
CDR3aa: CASSQDRSGAYGYTF

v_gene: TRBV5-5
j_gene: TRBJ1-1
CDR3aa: CASSWHRGTEAFF

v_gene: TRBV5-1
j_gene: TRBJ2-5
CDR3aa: CASSPGQIEETQYF

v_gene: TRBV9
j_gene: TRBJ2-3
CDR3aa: CASSVGGVTDTQYF

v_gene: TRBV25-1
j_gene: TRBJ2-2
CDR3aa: CASSESADTGELFF

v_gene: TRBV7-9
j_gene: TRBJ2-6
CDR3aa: CASSLSRELDGANVLTF

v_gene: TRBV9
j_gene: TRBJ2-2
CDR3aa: CASSAEDRVEAGELFF

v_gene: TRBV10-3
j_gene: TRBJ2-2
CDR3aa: CAISEGGIGTGELFF

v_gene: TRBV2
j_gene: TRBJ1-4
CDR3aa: CASRPLRTGGGDGEKLFF

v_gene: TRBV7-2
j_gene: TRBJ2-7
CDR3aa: CASSSAPSSGRIYEQYF

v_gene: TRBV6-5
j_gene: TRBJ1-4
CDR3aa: CASTRGGEVGEKLFF

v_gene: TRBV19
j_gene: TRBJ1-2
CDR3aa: CASSMRTGYGYTF